A single sample is the source of the 19 T cell receptor beta chains below, sequenced in a study of PD-1 blockade in classical Hodgkin lymphoma. Assay used: immunoSEQ multiplex PCR; TCRdb lists only in-frame clones, some missing. Altogether 38,000 or so clones are present, about 70% being singletons, with the ten largest covering approximately 14%. Every single patient, without exception, relapsed after autologous stem cell transplantation, and brentuximab vedotin exposure varied. The sequencing here drew on peripheral blood mononuclear cells (PBMCs), taken before the second cycle of nivolumab. These receptors were taken from a human donor with classical Hodgkin lymphoma.

The chain has TRBV7-2 and TRBJ2-3; D assignment may be TRBD1 or TRBD2 (6 bases each). The CDR3 runs 16 residues. CDR1 SGHTA and CDR2 FQGNSA come from the germline V gene. The germline V and J ends were trimmed by 5 bases and 3 bases, with 18 bases remaining between them. CDR3 region: CASSLLIGGRTDTQYF. The DNA of the CDR3 is TGTGCCAGCAGCCTACTAATCGGGGGCAGGACAGATACGCAGTATTTT.

This clone was observed a handful of times. The chain combines TRBV6-1 with TRBJ1-2; D perhaps matches TRBD1 (5 bases). Germline V gives CDR1 MNHNS, CDR2 SASEGT. V was cut by 4 bases and J by 8 bases, with 17 bases left in between. The CDR3 spans 14 residues. The chain's CDR3 is CASSVGGEVGGYTF. The DNA of the CDR3 is TGTGCCAGCAGTGTTGGAGGGGAGGTTGGAGGCTACACCTTC.

The chain carries TRBV5-8 and TRBJ1-2; no firm D call. The CDR3 runs 13 residues. Germline V lookup: CDR1 SGHTS, CDR2 YDEGEE. Trimming cost V 4 bases and J 5 bases, with 12 bases left between them. CDR3 region: CASSRRSTYGYTF. For the CDR3, the DNA is TGTGCCAGCAGCCGCCGTAGTACGTATGGCTACACCTTC. Drawing the rest from reference TRBV5-8 and TRBJ1-2, the complete variable domain is EAGVTQSPTHLIKTRGQQATLRCSPISGHTSVYWYQQALGLGLQFLLWYDEGEERNRGNFPPRFSGRQFPNYSSELNVNALELEDSALYLCASSRRSTYGYTFGSGTRLTVV.

By sample fraction, this clone is medium-sized (0.01 to 0.1%). This rearrangement joins TRBV7-8 to TRBJ1-2, with 8 positions matching TRBD1. Germline V CDR1 and CDR2: SGHVS, FQNEAQ. The CDR3 extends over 15 amino acids. V lost 7 bases to trimming and J lost 2 bases; unmatched junction nucleotides: 9. CDR3 DNA sequence: TGTGCCAGCACTCCAAGCAGGGGGCAAAACTATGGCTACACCTTC. Residues: CASTPSRGQNYGYTF.

This sequence joins TRBV7-2 and TRBJ2-3, with D unclear. The CDR3 has 16 amino acids. Germline V gene sequence: CDR1 SGHTA, CDR2 FQGNSA. Trimming took 1 base from V and 0 from J, leaving 11 bases between them. Here the CDR3 reads CASSLDYASSTDTQYF. CDR3 DNA sequence: TGTGCCAGCAGCTTAGATTATGCTTCTAGCACAGATACGCAGTATTTT. The whole variable domain, filled in from reference TRBV7-2 and TRBJ2-3, reads GAGVSQSPSNKVTEKGKDVELRCDPISGHTALYWYRQSLGQGLEFLIYFQGNSAPDKSGLPSDRFSAERTGGSVSTLTIQRTQQEDSAVYLCASSLDYASSTDTQYFGPGTRLTVL.

The chain employs TRBV9 and TRBJ1-4; D unresolved. Deletions cut 2 bases from V and 5 bases from J, with 13 bases between. CDR1 and CDR2 from the germline V gene are SGDLS and YYNGEE. CDR3 length: 15 amino acids. The CDR3 protein is CASSVEARQNEKLFF. The CDR3, as DNA: TGTGCCAGCAGCGTCGAGGCGCGGCAGAATGAAAAACTGTTTTTT.

This rearrangement joins TRBV4-3 to TRBJ1-4; D may be TRBD1 (5 bases). Trimming took off 1 base at V and 5 bases at J, with 17 bases between the two ends. Germline loops: CDR1 LGHNA, CDR2 YSLEER. The CDR3 consists of 17 residues. CDR3 region: CASSQALAPGINEKLFF. Here the CDR3 DNA reads TGCGCCAGCAGCCAAGCTCTGGCGCCAGGGATAAATGAAAAACTGTTTTTT.

This clone occurred a few times. The chain recombines TRBV10-1 with TRBJ1-1, with D possibly TRBD1 on 6 matching bases. The CDR3 runs to 16 residues. Germline loops: CDR1 WNHNN, CDR2 SYGVQD (reference sequence). The V end was cut by 2 bases, the J end by 4 bases, with 17 bases between. CDR3 DNA sequence: TGCGCCAGCAGTGAGCGGGGGGGGCCTTGGGCCACTGAAGCTTTCTTT. Its translation is CASSERGGPWATEAFF.

The chain recombines TRBV6-4 with TRBJ2-3, with 7 bases identical to TRBD1. V shed 2 bases, J shed 4 bases, and the junction held 3 bases outside the gene matches. The CDR3 extends over 14 amino acids. Germline CDR1 is MRHNA and CDR2 is SNTAGT. CDR3: CASSDPGQSDTQYF. The DNA of the CDR3 is TGTGCCAGCAGTGACCCGGGACAGTCAGATACGCAGTATTTT.

A few counts support this clone. The chain employs TRBV2 and TRBJ1-1; no firm D call. The germline CDR1 and CDR2 sequences are SNHLY and FYNNEI. The CDR3 totals 14 residues. Trimming stripped 10 bases from V and 4 bases from J, with 19 bases between. The CDR3 here is CATEREGVFTEAFF. The CDR3 nucleotides read TGTGCCACCGAGCGGGAAGGTGTTTTCACTGAAGCTTTCTTT.

V usage is TRBV25-1 and J usage is TRBJ2-7, with unresolved D. CDR1 MGHDK and CDR2 SYGVNS come from the germline V gene. The CDR3 has 11 amino acids. The germline V and J ends were trimmed by 3 bases and 6 bases, with 6 bases remaining between them. The DNA of the CDR3 is TGTGCCAGCAGTGAGTTTAGCGAGCAGTACTTC. Residues: CASSEFSEQYF.

This chain joins TRBV6-1 and TRBJ1-5; tentatively, D is TRBD1 (6 bases). The V end lost 2 bases, the J end lost 8 bases, and 22 bases lay between the germline ends. Germline V gives CDR1 MNHNS, CDR2 SASEGT. The CDR3 spans 17 residues. The CDR3 bases are TGTGCCAGCAGTGAAATGGGGGGGGCGGGAAGGAGGGAGCCCCAGCATTTT. Protein: CASSEMGGAGRREPQHF.

The chain carries TRBV9 and TRBJ2-5, with 9 nucleotides matching TRBD2. CDR1 and CDR2 (germline): SGDLS, YYNGEE. V shed 3 bases, J shed 2 bases, and the junction held 8 bases outside the gene matches. CDR3 length: 16 amino acids. The CDR3, as DNA: TGTGCCAGCAGCGCCCATGGTAGCGGGGGTCAAGAGACCCAGTACTTC. Amino acid sequence: CASSAHGSGGQETQYF. Full variable domain (remainder filled in from reference TRBV9 and TRBJ2-5): DSGVTQTPKHLITATGQRVTLRCSPRSGDLSVYWYQQSLDQGLQFLIQYYNGEERAKGNILERFSAQQFPDLHSELNLSSLELGDSALYFCASSAHGSGGQETQYFGPGTRLLVL.

This chain connects TRBV11-2 to TRBJ1-5; D is ambiguous. This CDR3 is built from 13 residues. Germline assignment: CDR1 SGHAT and CDR2 FQNNGV. Trimming removed 0 bases from V and 6 bases from J, with 6 bases in between. CDR3 sequence: CASSLDRVQPQHF. CDR3 bases: TGTGCCAGCAGCTTAGATCGGGTTCAGCCCCAGCATTTT.

This clone was observed a few times. J is TRBJ2-7 and V is TRBV5-1, with D unresolved. Between the trimmed V and J ends, which lost 4 bases and 2 bases, there was a span of 10 bases. The CDR3 runs 13 residues. Germline V gene sequence: CDR1 SGHRS, CDR2 YFSETQ. In DNA form, the CDR3 reads TGCGCCAGCAGCCCAGACGGAGCCTACGAGCAGTACTTC. The encoded protein is CASSPDGAYEQYF.

The chain carries TRBV2 and TRBJ2-2, with D possibly matching TRBD1 (7 bases). Germline V gene data show CDR1 as SNHLY and CDR2 as FYNNEI. The germline V and J ends were trimmed by 7 bases and 4 bases, with 13 bases remaining between them. The CDR3 consists of 14 residues. The CDR3 DNA sequence: TGTGCCAGCATTAATCAGGGGGGCACCGGGGAGCTGTTTTTT. Its protein is CASINQGGTGELFF. Full variable domain (outside the CDR3, taken from reference TRBV2 and TRBJ2-2): EPEVTQTPSHQVTQMGQEVILRCVPISNHLYFYWYRQILGQKVEFLVSFYNNEISEKSEIFDDQFSVERPDGSNFTLKIRSTKLEDSAMYFCASINQGGTGELFFGEGSRLTVL.

This chain connects TRBV7-2 to TRBJ2-1, with TRBD2 matching over 16 bases. The CDR3 has 17 residues. Germline V lookup: CDR1 SGHTA, CDR2 FQGNSA. The V and J ends lost 0 bases and 6 bases, in that order; junction bases with no gene match: 2. CDR3 nucleotide sequence: TGTGCCAGCAGCTTAGCCGGGACTAGCGGGGGGGCCAATGAGCAGTTCTTC. This sequence encodes CASSLAGTSGGANEQFF.

This clone was detected only a few times. The chain uses TRBV10-3 and TRBJ2-2, with 9 nucleotides matching TRBD1. The CDR3 runs to 14 residues. The ends lost 10 bases at V and 1 base at J; junction bases unmatched: 4. The V gene's germline CDR1 is ENHRY and CDR2 SYGVKD. The CDR3 DNA reads TGTGCCACCTCGGACAGGGGGAACACCGGGGAGCTGTTTTTT. Protein: CATSDRGNTGELFF.

In this sample, this clone turned up a few times. The chain joins TRBV27 to TRBJ2-1; D remains unclear. There are 15 residues in the CDR3. V lost 2 bases and J 6 bases, leaving 14 bases between the germline ends. Germline CDR1 is MNHEY and CDR2 is SMNVEV (reference sequence). This chain's CDR3 is CASSLGSFDSNEQFF. As DNA, the CDR3 is TGTGCCAGCAGTTTAGGGTCTTTTGATTCCAATGAGCAGTTCTTC.